There are a few counts of the clone carrying this T cell receptor (beta chain). These data originate in a study of OX40 agonist ivuxolimab in advanced cancers. Study information: The dose-escalation cohort had hepatocellular carcinoma, melanoma, renal cell or head and neck cancer. Patients were about 83% male with ages roughly 20 to 85, mean about 60.

CDR3 size: 11 residues. Germline CDR1 reads MNHNS; CDR2 reads SASEGT. V was pared by 7 bases and J by 9 bases, with 7 bases between. Clones were read by immunoSEQ multiplex PCR, and TCRdb kept only the in-frame ones, dropping some. The sample gives roughly 60,000 clones, about 86% of which show up once; roughly 0.9% is in the top ten. This sequence joins TRBV6-1 and TRBJ1-6; D unresolved. The input for sequencing was CD4+ or CD8+ T cells sorted from blood, taken in a trial of the OX40 agonist ivuxolimab. The receptor was derived from an adult with an advanced solid tumor such as melanoma, head and neck, liver or kidney cancer. CDR3 sequence reads: CASMDPSPLHF. CDR3 coding DNA: TGTGCCAGCATGGACCCTTCACCCCTCCACTTT.